This TCR beta chain stems from a study of blood T cells in healthy people across ages. Study background: T cells yielded about one barcoded beta molecule per two cells through template switching.

A J-beta primer mix and a sample-barcoded 5' primer were used in a second PCR of roughly 7 to 12 cycles. Unique molecular identifiers of 12 random nucleotides labeled each cDNA. Sequencing of every sample gave 3 million or more CDR3-containing paired-end reads. TCRdb called the 5' RACE reads again in MiXCR, with one record for every CDR3 protein. Of about 560,000 distinct CDR3 sequences in the sample, approximately 26% were seen once. In germline, CDR1 is SGDLS, CDR2 YYNGEE. Deletions cut 0 bases from V and 4 bases from J, with 7 bases between. This CDR3 spans 13 amino acids. The sample was also linked to a second study, of T cells of mothers and their children.

The TCR was taken from a boy aged 2-9 years in good health. The sequenced sample consisted of blood. The J gene is TRBJ1-2, the V gene TRBV9; D call uncertain. The CDR3 DNA sequence: TGTGCCAGCAGCGTAGATAACAGCTATGGCTACACCTTC. This encodes CASSVDNSYGYTF.